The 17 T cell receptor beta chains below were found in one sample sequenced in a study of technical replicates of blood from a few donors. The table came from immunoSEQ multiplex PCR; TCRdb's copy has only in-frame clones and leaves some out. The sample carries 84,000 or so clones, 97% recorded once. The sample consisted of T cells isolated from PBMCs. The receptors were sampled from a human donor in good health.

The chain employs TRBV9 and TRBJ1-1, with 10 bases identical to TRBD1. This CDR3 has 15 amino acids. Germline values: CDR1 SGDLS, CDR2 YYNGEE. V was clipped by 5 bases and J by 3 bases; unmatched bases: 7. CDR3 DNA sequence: TGTGCCAGCAGTGGGGGACAGGGGTTATACACTGAAGCTTTCTTT. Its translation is CASSGGQGLYTEAFF.

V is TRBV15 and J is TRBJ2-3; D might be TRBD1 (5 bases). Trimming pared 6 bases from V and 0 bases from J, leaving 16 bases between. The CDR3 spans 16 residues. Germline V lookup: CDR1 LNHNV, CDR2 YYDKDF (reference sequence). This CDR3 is CATRRGGSSSTDTQYF. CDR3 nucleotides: TGTGCCACCAGAAGGGGCGGCTCCTCTAGCACAGATACGCAGTATTTT.

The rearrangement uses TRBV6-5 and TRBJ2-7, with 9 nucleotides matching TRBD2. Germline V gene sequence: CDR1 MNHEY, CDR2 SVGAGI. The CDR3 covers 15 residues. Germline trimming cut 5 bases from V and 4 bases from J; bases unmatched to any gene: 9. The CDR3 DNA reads TGTGCCAGCAGTGTCGGCGGGGGGGAAATATACGAGCAGTACTTC. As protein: CASSVGGGEIYEQYF.

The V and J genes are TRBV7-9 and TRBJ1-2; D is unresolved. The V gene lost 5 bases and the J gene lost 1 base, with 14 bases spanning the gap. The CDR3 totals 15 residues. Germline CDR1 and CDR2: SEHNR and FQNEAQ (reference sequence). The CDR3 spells CASSPPQVFNYGYTF. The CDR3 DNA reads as TGTGCCAGCAGCCCCCCTCAGGTTTTTAACTATGGCTACACCTTC.

CDR3 in amino acids: CASSQLGDRGRVTEAFF. The CDR3, as DNA: TGCGCCAGCAGCCAATTAGGGGACAGGGGGCGCGTGACTGAAGCTTTCTTT. The V and J genes are TRBV4-1 and TRBJ1-1, with 12 bases lining up with TRBD1. Germline V CDR1 and CDR2: MGHRA, YSYEKL. The CDR3 is made up of 17 amino acids. Germline trimming cut 2 bases from V and 5 bases from J; bases unmatched to any gene: 9.

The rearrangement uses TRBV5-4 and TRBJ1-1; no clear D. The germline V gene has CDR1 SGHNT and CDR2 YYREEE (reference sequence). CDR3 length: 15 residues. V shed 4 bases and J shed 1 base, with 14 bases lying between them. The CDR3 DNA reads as TGTGCCAGCAGCCTTGGTCCTAGCGCGAACACTGAAGCTTTCTTT. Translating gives CASSLGPSANTEAFF.

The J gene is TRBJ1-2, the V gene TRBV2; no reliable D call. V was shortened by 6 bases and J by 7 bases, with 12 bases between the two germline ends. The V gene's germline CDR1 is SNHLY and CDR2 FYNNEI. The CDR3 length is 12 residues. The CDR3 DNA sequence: TGTGCCAGCAGGACCGACATGCTTGGCTACACCTTC. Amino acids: CASRTDMLGYTF.

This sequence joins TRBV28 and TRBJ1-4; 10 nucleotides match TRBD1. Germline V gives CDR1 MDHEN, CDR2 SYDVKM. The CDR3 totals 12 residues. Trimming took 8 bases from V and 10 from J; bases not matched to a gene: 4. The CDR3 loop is CASGDRGAKLFF. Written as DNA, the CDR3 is TGTGCCAGCGGGGACAGGGGAGCAAAACTGTTTTTT.

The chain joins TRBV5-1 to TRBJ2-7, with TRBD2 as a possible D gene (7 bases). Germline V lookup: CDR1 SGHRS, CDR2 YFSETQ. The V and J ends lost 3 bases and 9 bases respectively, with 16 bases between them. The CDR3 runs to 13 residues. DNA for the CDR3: TGCGCCAGCAGCTCCGGACAGAGGGAGGGGCAGTACTTC. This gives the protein CASSSGQREGQYF.

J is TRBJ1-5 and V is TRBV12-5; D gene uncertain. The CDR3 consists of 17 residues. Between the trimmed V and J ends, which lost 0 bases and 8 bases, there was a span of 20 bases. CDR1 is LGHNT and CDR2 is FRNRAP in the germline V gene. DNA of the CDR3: TGTGCTAGTGGTTTGGTCCCTGGGAGTAGCGCGGAAAAGCCCCAGCATTTT. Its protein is CASGLVPGSSAEKPQHF.

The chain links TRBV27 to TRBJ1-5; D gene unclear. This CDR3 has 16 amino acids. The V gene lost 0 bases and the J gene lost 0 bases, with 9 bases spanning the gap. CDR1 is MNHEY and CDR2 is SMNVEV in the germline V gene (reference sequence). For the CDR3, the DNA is TGTGCCAGCAGTTTATCGGCGGGGTATAGCAATCAGCCCCAGCATTTT. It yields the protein CASSLSAGYSNQPQHF.

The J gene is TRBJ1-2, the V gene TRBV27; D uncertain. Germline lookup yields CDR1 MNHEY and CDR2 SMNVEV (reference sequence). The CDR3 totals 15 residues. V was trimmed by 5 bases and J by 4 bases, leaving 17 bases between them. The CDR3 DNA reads TGTGCCAGCAGTCCCCTTGGGGATGAGGGCTATGGCTACACCTTC. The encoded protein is CASSPLGDEGYGYTF.

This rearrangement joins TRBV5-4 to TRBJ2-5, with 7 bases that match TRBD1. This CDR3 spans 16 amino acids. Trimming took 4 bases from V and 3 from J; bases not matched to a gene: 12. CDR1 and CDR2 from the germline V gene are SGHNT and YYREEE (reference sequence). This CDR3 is CASSPKRGPRKETQYF. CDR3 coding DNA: TGTGCCAGCAGCCCTAAAAGGGGGCCTAGGAAAGAGACCCAGTACTTC. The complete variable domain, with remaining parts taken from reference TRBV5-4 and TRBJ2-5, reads ETGVTQSPTHLIKTRGQQVTLRCSSQSGHNTVSWYQQALGQGPQFIFQYYREEENGRGNFPPRFSGLQFPNYSSELNVNALELDDSALYLCASSPKRGPRKETQYFGPGTRLLVL.

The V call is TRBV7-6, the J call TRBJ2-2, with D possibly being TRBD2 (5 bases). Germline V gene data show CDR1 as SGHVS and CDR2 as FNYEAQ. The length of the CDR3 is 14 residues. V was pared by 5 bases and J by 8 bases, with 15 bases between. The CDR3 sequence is CASSAYDRTGELFF. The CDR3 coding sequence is TGTGCCAGCAGCGCATACGATAGGACTGGGGAGCTGTTTTTT.

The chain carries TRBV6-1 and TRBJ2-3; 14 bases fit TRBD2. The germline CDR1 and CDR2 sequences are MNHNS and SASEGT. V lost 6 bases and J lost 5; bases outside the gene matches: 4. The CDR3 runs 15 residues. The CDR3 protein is CASSETSGGGDTQYF. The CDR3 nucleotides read TGTGCCAGCAGCGAGACTAGCGGGGGGGGAGATACGCAGTATTTT.

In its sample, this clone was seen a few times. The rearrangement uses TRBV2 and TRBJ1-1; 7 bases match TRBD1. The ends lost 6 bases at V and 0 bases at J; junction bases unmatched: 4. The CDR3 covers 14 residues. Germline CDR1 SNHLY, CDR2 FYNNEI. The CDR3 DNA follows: TGTGCCAGCAGGGGGGACAGTCTGAACACTGAAGCTTTCTTT. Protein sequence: CASRGDSLNTEAFF.

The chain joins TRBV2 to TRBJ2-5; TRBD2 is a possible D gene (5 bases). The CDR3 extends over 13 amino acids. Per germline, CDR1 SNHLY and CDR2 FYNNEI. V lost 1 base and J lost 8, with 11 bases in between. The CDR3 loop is CASSEGTPATQYF. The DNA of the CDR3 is TGTGCCAGCAGTGAAGGGACTCCCGCAACCCAGTACTTC.